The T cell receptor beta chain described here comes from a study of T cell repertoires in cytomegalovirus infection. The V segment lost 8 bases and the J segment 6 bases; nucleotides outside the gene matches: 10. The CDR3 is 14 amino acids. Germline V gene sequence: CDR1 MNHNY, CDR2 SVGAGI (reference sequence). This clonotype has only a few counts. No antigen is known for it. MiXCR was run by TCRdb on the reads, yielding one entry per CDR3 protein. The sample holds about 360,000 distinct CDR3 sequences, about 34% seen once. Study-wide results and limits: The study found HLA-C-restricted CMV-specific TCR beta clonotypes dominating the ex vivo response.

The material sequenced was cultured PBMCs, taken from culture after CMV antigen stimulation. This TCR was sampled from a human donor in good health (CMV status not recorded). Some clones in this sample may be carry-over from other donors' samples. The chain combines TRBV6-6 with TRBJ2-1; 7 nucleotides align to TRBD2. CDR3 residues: CASLIGRWGNEQFF. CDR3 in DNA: TGTGCCAGCCTTATCGGGAGGTGGGGCAATGAGCAGTTCTTC.